The 3 T cell receptor beta chains reported below all come from one sample, sequenced in a study of beta chain features in type 1 diabetes. Every isolated RNA sample was fully reverse transcribed, so sequencing captured expressed TCRB transcripts. Sequencing was performed with immunoSEQ multiplex PCR; in TCRdb, only in-frame clones are kept and a portion is missing. The top ten hold 0.45% to 0.55% of the sample, which has under 90,000 clones, under 35% seen once. The sequenced sample consisted of stem cell memory CD4+ T cells from blood. Receptors were obtained from a woman aged 18-29 years in good health.

The chain carries TRBV30 and TRBJ1-1; D remains ambiguous. Trimming took 0 bases from V and 3 from J, leaving 11 bases between them. This CDR3 is built from 14 residues. Per germline, CDR1 GTSNPN and CDR2 SVGIG (reference sequence). The CDR3 sequence: CAWSVTLADTEAFF. DNA for the CDR3: TGTGCCTGGAGTGTAACATTAGCGGACACTGAAGCTTTCTTT.

The chain has TRBV5-1 and TRBJ1-3; unclear D gene. Germline CDR1 is SGHRS and CDR2 is YFSETQ. The CDR3 runs 14 residues. The V end was cut by 1 base, the J end by 1 base, with 6 bases between. In DNA form, the CDR3 reads TGCGCCAGCAGCTTGACGAGGTCTGGAAACACCATATATTTT. Its translation is CASSLTRSGNTIYF.

The sample holds a few counts of this clone. The rearrangement joins TRBV19 to TRBJ2-1; D unclear. This CDR3 is 13 amino acids long. V was cut by 4 bases and J by 5 bases, with 9 bases left in between. Germline CDR1 and CDR2: LNHDA and SQIVND (reference sequence). The CDR3 protein is CASSRLRNNEQFF. The CDR3 DNA reads as TGTGCCAGTAGTAGACTCCGGAACAATGAGCAGTTCTTC.